This T cell receptor (beta chain) emerged from a study of blood T cell repertoires in COVID-19. Study as a whole: Samples taken during acute and convalescent COVID-19 were collected in the United States, Italy and Spain.

Germline CDR1 is SNHLY and CDR2 is FYNNEI. The CDR3 is 15 residues long. V lost 6 bases and J lost 4; bases outside the gene matches: 11. The protocol was immunoSEQ multiplex PCR, while the TCRdb copy is restricted to in-frame clones and leaves out a portion. The repertoire has 150,000 to 200,000 clones, about 83% of them found once; the top ten carry about 20%. Seattle patients were enrolled during active infection and followed longitudinally. Material for sequencing was peripheral blood. The V call is TRBV2, the J call TRBJ1-2; the match to TRBD1 covers 7 bases. The sequence came from a person aged 65-85 years with COVID-19, enrolled during active disease. CDR3 DNA sequence: TGTGCCAGCAGCCCCAGGGGGGACATCCTCTATGGCTACACCTTC. Its translation: CASSPRGDILYGYTF.